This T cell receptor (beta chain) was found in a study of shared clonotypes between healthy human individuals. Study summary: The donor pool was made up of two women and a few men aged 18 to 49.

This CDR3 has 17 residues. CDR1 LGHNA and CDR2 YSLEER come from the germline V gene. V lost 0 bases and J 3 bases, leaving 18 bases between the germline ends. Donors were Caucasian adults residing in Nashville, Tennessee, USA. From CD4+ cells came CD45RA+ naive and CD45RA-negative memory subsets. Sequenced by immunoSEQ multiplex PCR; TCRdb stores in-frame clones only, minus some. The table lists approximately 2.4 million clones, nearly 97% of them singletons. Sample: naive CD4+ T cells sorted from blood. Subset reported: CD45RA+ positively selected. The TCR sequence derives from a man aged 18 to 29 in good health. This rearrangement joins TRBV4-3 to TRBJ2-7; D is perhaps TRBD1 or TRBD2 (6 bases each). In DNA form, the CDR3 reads TGCGCCAGCAGCCAAGAGGTGGGGCGGGACAACGTCTACGAGCAGTACTTC. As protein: CASSQEVGRDNVYEQYF.